Below are 21 T cell receptor beta chains sequenced from a single sample in a study of regulatory T cells in long-lasting Graves disease. Libraries of TCR beta came from iRepertoire HTBI primers plus Arm-PCR of CDR3 regions. TCRdb re-analysed the multiplex PCR reads in MiXCR, keeping a single row per CDR3 protein. Counted here are 400,000 to 500,000 distinct CDR3 sequences, roughly 21% occurring once; the ten biggest clones make up roughly 7%. Stated time point: persistent/refractory GD, antithyroid drugs over 5 years with positive TRAb. With RNA extracted from PBMCs as input, the TCR library was made. The sequenced sample was peripheral blood mononuclear cells (PBMCs), obtained when the disease was refractory, from a patient treated with antithyroid drugs. The receptors derive from a female donor with Graves disease.

This clonotype has a count of ten or more. At one end, the junction sequence differs from germline, possibly due to a read error. The V call is TRBV7-7, the J call TRBJ2-5; TRBD2 aligns across 7 bases. The CDR3 sequence is 15 residues long. The germline gives CDR1 SSHAT, CDR2 FNYEAQ (reference sequence). The CDR3 protein is CASSLGGGFQETQYF. The CDR3 coding sequence is TGTGCTAGCAGCTTGGGCGGGGGATTTCAAGAGACCCAGTACTTC.

This clonotype has more than one count but fewer than ten. V gene TRBV19 combines with J gene TRBJ1-5; perhaps TRBD1 as D (5 bases). Deletions cut 7 bases from V and 3 bases from J, with 19 bases between. Germline-derived CDR1 and CDR2 are LNHDA and SQIVND (reference sequence). The CDR3 extends over 16 amino acids. CDR3 sequence reads: CASNPSHGGLNQPQHF. For the CDR3, the DNA is TGTGCCAGTAACCCCTCCCACGGGGGTCTCAATCAGCCCCAGCATTTT.

This clonotype occurred a few times. The chain is built from TRBV10-3 and TRBJ1-1; D gene uncertain. Trimming removed 0 bases at V and 4 bases at J, with 9 bases between. CDR3 length equals 14 residues. Germline V gene sequence: CDR1 ENHRY, CDR2 SYGVKD. The CDR3, as DNA: TGTGCCATCAGTGAGTCCGGGGTGGGCACTGAAGCTTTCTTT. It encodes CAISESGVGTEAFF.

Ten or more counts support this clonotype. The rearrangement joins TRBV7-2 to TRBJ2-7; TRBD2 matches at 13 bases. The J segment lost 5 bases and the V segment lost 5 bases, leaving 6 bases of the junction unmatched. CDR3 length equals 15 residues. Germline lookup yields CDR1 SGHTA and CDR2 FQGNSA. CDR3 in DNA: TGTGCCAGCAGCCTCACTAGCGGGAGGGCCGACGAGCAGTACTTC. Protein product: CASSLTSGRADEQYF.

This clonotype has more than one count but fewer than ten. The chain links TRBV19 to TRBJ2-2; TRBD2 agrees at 9 bases. J lost 7 bases, V lost 9 bases, and 6 bases had no gene match. The CDR3 is 13 residues long. The germline gives CDR1 LNHDA, CDR2 SQIVND (reference sequence). The DNA for the CDR3 is TGTGCCAGCCTAGCGGGACTAGGCGGGGAGCTGTTTTTT. This encodes CASLAGLGGELFF. Based on the CDR3 plus reference TRBV19 and TRBJ2-2, the full variable domain is DGGITQSPKYLFRKEGQNVTLSCEQNLNHDAMYWYRQDPGQGLRLIYYSQIVNDFQKGDIAEGYSVSREKKESFPLTVTSAQKNPTAFYLCASLAGLGGELFFGEGSRLTVL.

In its sample, this clonotype was seen a few times. The chain carries TRBV11-2 and TRBJ1-2, with D maybe TRBD1 (6 bases). CDR1 is SGHAT, CDR2 FQNNGV, per germline. The CDR3 consists of 16 residues. V was shortened by 2 bases and J by 5 bases, with 18 bases between the two germline ends. The CDR3: CASSLPPTGPLYGYTF. CDR3 nucleotides: TGTGCCAGCAGCTTACCCCCGACAGGTCCCTTATATGGCTACACCTTC. Full variable domain (missing parts from reference TRBV11-2 and TRBJ1-2): EAGVAQSPRYKIIEKRQSVAFWCNPISGHATLYWYQQILGQGPKLLIQFQNNGVVDDSQLPKDRFSAERLKGVDSTLKIQPAKLEDSAVYLCASSLPPTGPLYGYTFGSGTRLTVV.

This clonotype was counted ten times or more. V usage is TRBV7-9 and J usage is TRBJ2-5; D ambiguous. This CDR3 contains 13 residues. Per the germline V gene, CDR1 is SEHNR and CDR2 is FQNEAQ (reference sequence). V lost 1 base and J 4 bases, leaving 7 bases between the germline ends. The CDR3: CASSLDRLETQYF. CDR3 nucleotides: TGTGCCAGCAGCTTAGACCGATTAGAGACCCAGTACTTC. Supplemented by reference TRBV7-9 and TRBJ2-5, the full variable domain reads DTGVSQNPRHKITKRGQNVTFRCDPISEHNRLYWYRQTLGQGPEFLTYFQNEAQLEKSRLLSDRFSAERPKGSFSTLEIQRTEQGDSAMYLCASSLDRLETQYFGPGTRLLVL.

The chain couples TRBV13 to TRBJ2-2, with TRBD2 as a possible D gene (5 bases). V lost 7 bases and J lost 5, with 11 bases in between. The germline CDR1 and CDR2 sequences are PRHDT and FYEKMQ (reference sequence). This CDR3 comprises 13 residues. The CDR3 is CASTPSGTGELFF. CDR3 nucleotide sequence: TGTGCCAGCACCCCTTCGGGGACCGGGGAGCTGTTTTTT. Together with reference TRBV13 and TRBJ2-2, the CDR3 gives the full variable domain: AAGVIQSPRHLIKEKRETATLKCYPIPRHDTVYWYQQGPGQDPQFLISFYEKMQSDKGSIPDRFSAQQFSDYHSELNMSSLELGDSALYFCASTPSGTGELFFGEGSRLTVL.

At least ten counts were recorded for this clonotype. The gene calls are TRBV28 and TRBJ2-7; 9 nucleotides line up with TRBD1. V lost 5 bases and J lost 3; bases outside the gene matches: 8. Per germline, CDR1 MDHEN and CDR2 SYDVKM. CDR3 size: 15 residues. The DNA for the CDR3 is TGTGCCAGCAGTAAAGACAGGGGGGGATTCTACGAGCAGTACTTC. This encodes CASSKDRGGFYEQYF.

The chain uses TRBV10-3 and TRBJ1-2; 9 nucleotides line up with TRBD1. Germline loops: CDR1 ENHRY, CDR2 SYGVKD. This CDR3 is built from 12 residues. V dropped 10 bases and J dropped 8; count of bases not matched to a gene: 8. DNA for the CDR3: TGTGCCACCCGGAGGACAGGGGTCGGCTACACCTTC. This gives the protein CATRRTGVGYTF.

There are a few counts of this clonotype. V is TRBV6-2 or TRBV6-3 and J is TRBJ1-2; D is undetermined. This CDR3 has 14 amino acids. Trimming removed 1 base from V and 4 bases from J, with 10 bases in between. Germline CDR1 reads MNHEY; CDR2 reads SVGEGT. In nucleotides, the CDR3 is TGTGCCAGCAGTTACTACGTGGGAACCTATGGCTACACCTTC. This codes for CASSYYVGTYGYTF.

Ten or more counts support this clonotype. The rearrangement joins TRBV20-1 to TRBJ1-5; a possible D gene is TRBD1 (6 bases). Germline loops: CDR1 DFQATT, CDR2 SNEGSKA (reference sequence). This CDR3 region has 14 residues. Deletions cut 0 bases from V and 6 bases from J, with 12 bases between. CDR3 loop: CSARDGGAGQPQHF. The CDR3, as DNA: TGCAGTGCTAGAGATGGGGGCGCGGGTCAGCCCCAGCATTTT.

The rearrangement joins TRBV20-1 to TRBJ2-5; 10 bases align to TRBD2. V was clipped by 3 bases and J by 5 bases; unmatched bases: 3. The length of the CDR3 is 13 residues. CDR1 is DFQATT and CDR2 is SNEGSKA in the germline V gene (reference sequence). The CDR3, as DNA: TGCAGTGCTAGCCTAGCGGGGGCTGAGACCCAGTACTTC. This codes for CSASLAGAETQYF.

This clonotype was recorded many times. The chain's CDR3 is CSAYAAGRGKGEQYF. CDR3 nucleotide sequence: TGCAGTGCTTACGCAGCGGGGCGGGGTAAGGGGGAGCAGTACTTC. V and J are TRBV20-1 and TRBJ2-7; the match to TRBD2 covers 7 bases. In germline, CDR1 is DFQATT, CDR2 SNEGSKA (reference sequence). CDR3 length: 15 amino acids. Losses at the gene ends were 5 bases for V and 7 bases for J; bases not matched to a gene: 17.

This clonotype was recorded many times. This chain joins TRBV6-2 or TRBV6-3 and TRBJ1-1; perhaps TRBD1 as D (6 bases). The CDR3 totals 16 residues. Looked up from germline, CDR1 is MNHEY and CDR2 is SVGEGT. V lost 8 bases to trimming and J lost 0 bases, with 19 bases between them. CDR3 sequence reads: CASAGPTGIMNTEAFF. The CDR3 coding sequence is TGTGCCAGCGCGGGGCCGACAGGAATCATGAACACTGAAGCTTTCTTT.

Many counts were recorded for this clonotype. The rearrangement uses TRBV7-2 and TRBJ1-5; 10 bases agree with TRBD1. The trim removed 0 bases at V and 6 bases at J, leaving 8 bases unmatched. CDR1 is SGHTA, CDR2 FQGNSA, per germline. This CDR3 has 17 residues. The CDR3 is CASSLAEGTGARQPQHF. The CDR3 bases are TGTGCCAGCAGCTTAGCGGAGGGGACAGGGGCGCGTCAGCCCCAGCATTTT.

This clonotype has only a few counts. This sequence joins TRBV29-1 and TRBJ1-2; D is unclear. Trimming left V 4 bases short and J 0 bases short, with 9 bases between. The CDR3 totals 13 residues. Germline V lookup: CDR1 SQVTM, CDR2 ANQGSEA. In DNA form, the CDR3 reads TGCAGCGTTGTCTCGGAAGCTAACTATGGCTACACCTTC. The encoded protein is CSVVSEANYGYTF. The full variable domain, rest sourced from reference TRBV29-1 and TRBJ1-2, is SAVISQKPSRDICQRGTSLTIQCQVDSQVTMMFWYRQQPGQSLTLIATANQGSEATYESGFVIDKFPISRPNLTFSTLTVSNMSPEDSSIYLCSVVSEANYGYTFGSGTRLTVV.

This clonotype occurred many times. The chain joins TRBV28 to TRBJ1-2; D possibly corresponds to TRBD1 (5 bases). Germline CDR1 is MDHEN and CDR2 is SYDVKM. Trimming cost V 5 bases and J 4 bases, with 14 bases left between them. The CDR3 has 14 amino acids. The CDR3 protein is CASSTGPSGYGYTF. The CDR3 DNA follows: TGTGCCAGCAGTACAGGACCCTCTGGCTATGGCTACACCTTC.

This clonotype came up many times. The CDR3 region has the DNA TGTGCCAGCAGCGACGATTCTTGGACCCAGTACTTC. Protein sequence: CASSDDSWTQYF. This chain uses TRBV2 with TRBJ2-5; D ambiguous. CDR3 length: 12 amino acids. V was shortened by 6 bases and J by 7 bases, with 12 bases between the two germline ends. The germline V gene encodes CDR1 SNHLY and CDR2 FYNNEI.

The chain combines TRBV18 with TRBJ1-1, with D uncertain. V lost 6 bases and J 10 bases, leaving 21 bases between the germline ends. In germline, CDR1 is KGHSH, CDR2 LQKENI. The CDR3 sequence is 14 residues long. The CDR3 reads CASSPPGSPPGAFF. The CDR3 coding sequence is TGTGCCAGCTCGCCGCCTGGGTCTCCCCCCGGAGCTTTCTTT.

This clonotype was observed a handful of times. The chain joins TRBV28 to TRBJ2-5, with 9 bases lining up with TRBD1. CDR3 size: 15 residues. V lost 5 bases, J lost 2 bases, and 6 bases stayed unmatched. Germline loops: CDR1 MDHEN, CDR2 SYDVKM. For the CDR3, the DNA is TGTGCCAGCAGTGGGGACAGGGTCGGGCAAGAGACCCAGTACTTC. It encodes CASSGDRVGQETQYF.